This entry concerns a single T cell receptor beta chain. In this sample, this clonotype turned up many times. The specificity of this receptor is unknown. No base quality information exists; no much larger clone differs at one position. The source of the sample is a study of T cells in Graves' hyperthyroidism and ophthalmopathy (dated by TCRdb to 2018 to 2020). For the wider study: Peripheral blood was collected at initial diagnosis, before any treatment. A discovery cohort of about a hundred patients, roughly 40 with Graves' ophthalmopathy and roughly 59 with stable Graves' hyperthyroidism, was used to find distinguishing TCR V-J signatures. Whether ophthalmopathy could be predicted prospectively was tested in an independent validation cohort made up of 18 hyperthyroidism patients plus 17 patients who later progressed to ophthalmopathy. The 90 to 100 discovery patients were randomly divided into training and test sets at a 7:3 ratio. Thyroid tissue and blood T-cell repertoires from six Graves' hyperthyroidism patients were also compared in the study. Following sampling, methimazole starting at 30 mg daily was given to hyperthyroidism patients, and high-dose intravenous methylprednisolone was given to ophthalmopathy patients. The paper reports TCR Vbeta CDR3 sequencing of 130 to 150 peripheral blood samples: approximately 41 ophthalmopathy, over 70 hyperthyroidism and 17 progressor patients.

V has 5 bases trimmed and J has 2 bases trimmed; junction bases matching no gene number 6. Spanning cysteine to phenylalanine, the CDR3 consists of 15 amino acids. The read is trimmed to its CDR3 DNA, 45 bases read in frame from base 1. CDR1 MDHEN and CDR2 SYDVKM were looked up in the germline V gene. Broader findings and caveats from the paper: In validation, the model predicted progression to ophthalmopathy with roughly 66% sensitivity and roughly 72% specificity, a median of about 6.7 months before onset. Ophthalmopathy was separated from stable hyperthyroidism by a 13 V-J signature model, with 85% to 90% sensitivity and roughly 84% specificity obtained in cross-validation and 80%/75% obtained in testing. Most expanded thyroid clonotypes (frequency above 0.001) were also detected in blood, a finding suggesting that blood repertoires may reflect thyroid immune responses. Sample size was not statistically predetermined, and investigators were not blinded to group allocation.

TCR beta CDR3 regions were amplified from RNA transcripts. For the first round of RT-PCR on the TCR CDR3, the HTBI primer set was used together with the Qiagen OneStep RT-PCR kit. The libraries were constructed in a second round of multiplex PCR and then size-selected and purified. Paired-end sequencing of the libraries was performed with 100 bp reads on an Illumina HiSeq2000. Processing in the source paper ran as follows. SOAPnuke was used to process the raw data, throwing out any read that contained adapters or uncalled bases, had a mean Phred below 15, or lacked an exact constant-primer or identifier match. COPE v1.2.5 was used to merge high-quality paired reads, and clonotypes were defined as unique nucleotide sequences. MiTCR v1.1 was used to align clonotypes to the IMGT TRBV, TRBD and TRBJ reference segments. Only V-J combinations with frequency above 0.0001, covering about 99% of repertoires, were analysed. A TCS score was defined as the ratio between F50 (clonal expansion) and ExV (chaos), using BLOSUM62-based TCRdist between CDR3 peptides within each V-J. Welch's t-statistics and random forest reduced several hundred V-J features to roughly 13, which were used in a naive Bayes classifier (R e1071). TCRdb reanalyzed the raw reads on its own, using fastp at Q25 for trimming and MiXCR for clone calling, and kept in-frame beta chains. Identical CDR3 protein sequences are pooled into one entry, listed with their most common genes and DNA. The V and J calls here are based on TCRdb, not the publication. The sample data list roughly 750,000 distinct CDR3 sequences, and over 15% of these were observed just once. Clones ranked in the top ten supply approximately 8.4% of the sample.

A patient counted as having stable Graves' hyperthyroidism if no progression to ophthalmopathy occurred over 18 months of follow-up. Hyperthyroidism patients were newly diagnosed, with disease duration under 2 months, and aged 18 to 65 years. Exclusion was applied to patients with uncontrolled infections, other autoimmune diseases, pregnancy or lactation. Diagnoses were based on clinical symptoms, serum thyroxine and TRAb, thyroid ultrasound and orbital computed tomography. Ficoll-Paque density gradient centrifugation was used to isolate PBMCs from 8 to 10 ml of fresh peripheral blood. Total RNA was extracted with Trizol reagent, and quality was checked on an Agilent 2100 Bioanalyzer.

The sample taken for sequencing was blood. The chain was built from TRBV28 and TRBJ2-3, with 8 central nucleotides matching TRBD2. This sequence originates from a young man with Graves' hyperthyroidism. The CDR3 reads as follows: CASSPGRATTDTQYF. In nucleotide form, the sequence is TGTGCCAGCAGTCCCGGGAGGGCTACCACAGATACGCAGTATTTT.